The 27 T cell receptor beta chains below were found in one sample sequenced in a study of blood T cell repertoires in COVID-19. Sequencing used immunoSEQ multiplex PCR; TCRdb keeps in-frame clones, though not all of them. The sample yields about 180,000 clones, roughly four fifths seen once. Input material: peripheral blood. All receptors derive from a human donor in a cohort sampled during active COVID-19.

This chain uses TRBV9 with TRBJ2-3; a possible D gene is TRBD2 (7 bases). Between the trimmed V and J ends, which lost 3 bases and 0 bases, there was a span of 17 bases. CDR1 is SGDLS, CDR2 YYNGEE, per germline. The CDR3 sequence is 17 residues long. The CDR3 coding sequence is TGTGCCAGCAGCGGGACTGGCGGGGGCCATAGCACAGATACGCAGTATTTT. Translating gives CASSGTGGGHSTDTQYF. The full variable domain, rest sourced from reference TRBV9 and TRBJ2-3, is DSGVTQTPKHLITATGQRVTLRCSPRSGDLSVYWYQQSLDQGLQFLIQYYNGEERAKGNILERFSAQQFPDLHSELNLSSLELGDSALYFCASSGTGGGHSTDTQYFGPGTRLTVL.

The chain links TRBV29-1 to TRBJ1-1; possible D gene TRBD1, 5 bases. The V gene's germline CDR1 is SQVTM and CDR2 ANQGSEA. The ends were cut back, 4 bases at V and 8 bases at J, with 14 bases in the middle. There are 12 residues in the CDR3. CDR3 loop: CSVAQTEREAFF. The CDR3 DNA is TGCAGCGTTGCCCAGACAGAGAGGGAAGCTTTCTTT.

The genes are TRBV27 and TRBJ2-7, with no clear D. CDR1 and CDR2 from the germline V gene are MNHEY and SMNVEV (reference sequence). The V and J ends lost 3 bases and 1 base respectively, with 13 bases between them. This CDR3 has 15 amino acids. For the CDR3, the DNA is TGTGCCAGCAGTTTTCTACGCCATAATTCCTACGAGCAGTACTTC. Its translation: CASSFLRHNSYEQYF.

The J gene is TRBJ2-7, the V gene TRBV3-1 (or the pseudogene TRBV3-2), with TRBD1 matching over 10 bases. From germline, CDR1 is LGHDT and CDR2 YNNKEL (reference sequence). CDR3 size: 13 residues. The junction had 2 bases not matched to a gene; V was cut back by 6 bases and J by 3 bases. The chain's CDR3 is CASRDRGSYEQYF. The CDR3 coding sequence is TGTGCCAGCAGGGACAGGGGGAGCTACGAGCAGTACTTC.

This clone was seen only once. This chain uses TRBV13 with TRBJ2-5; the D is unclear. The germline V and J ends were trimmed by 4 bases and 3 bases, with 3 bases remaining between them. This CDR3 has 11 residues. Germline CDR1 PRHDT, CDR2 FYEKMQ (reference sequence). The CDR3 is CASSSEETQYF. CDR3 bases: TGTGCCAGCAGCTCCGAAGAGACCCAGTACTTC.

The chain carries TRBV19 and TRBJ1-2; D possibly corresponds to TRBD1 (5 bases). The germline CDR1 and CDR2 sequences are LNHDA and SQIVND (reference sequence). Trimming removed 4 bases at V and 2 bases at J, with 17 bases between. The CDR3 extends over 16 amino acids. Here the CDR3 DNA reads TGTGCCAGTAGTAGATCAACACAGGTTACCAACTATGGCTACACCTTC. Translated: CASSRSTQVTNYGYTF.

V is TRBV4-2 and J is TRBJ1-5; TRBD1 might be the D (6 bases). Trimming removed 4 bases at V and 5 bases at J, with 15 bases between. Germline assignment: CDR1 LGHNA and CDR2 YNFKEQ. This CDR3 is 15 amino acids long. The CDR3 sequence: CASSPGASPDQPQHF. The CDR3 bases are TGTGCCAGCAGCCCAGGGGCGTCTCCGGATCAGCCCCAGCATTTT.

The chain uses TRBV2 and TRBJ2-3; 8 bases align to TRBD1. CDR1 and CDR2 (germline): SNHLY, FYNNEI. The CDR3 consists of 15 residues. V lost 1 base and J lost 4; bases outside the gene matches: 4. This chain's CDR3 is CASSEGQGAADTQYF. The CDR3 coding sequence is TGTGCCAGCAGTGAAGGGCAGGGGGCTGCAGATACGCAGTATTTT.

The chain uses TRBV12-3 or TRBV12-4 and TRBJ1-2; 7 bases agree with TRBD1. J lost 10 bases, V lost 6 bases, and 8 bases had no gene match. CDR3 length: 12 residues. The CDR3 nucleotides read TGTGCCAGCAGGAGCTGGGACAGACTCTACACCTTC. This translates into CASRSWDRLYTF.

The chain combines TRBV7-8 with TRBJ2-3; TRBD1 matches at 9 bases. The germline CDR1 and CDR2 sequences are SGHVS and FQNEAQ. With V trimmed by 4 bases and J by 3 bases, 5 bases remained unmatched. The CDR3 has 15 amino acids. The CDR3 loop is CASSYGTGSTDTQYF. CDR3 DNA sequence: TGTGCCAGCAGCTACGGGACAGGGTCTACAGATACGCAGTATTTT.

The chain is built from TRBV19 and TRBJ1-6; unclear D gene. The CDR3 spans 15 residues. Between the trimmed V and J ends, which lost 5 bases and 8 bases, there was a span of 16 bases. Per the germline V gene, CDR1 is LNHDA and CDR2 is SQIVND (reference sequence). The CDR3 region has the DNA TGTGCCAGTAGTCATTGGCAGGCTCCGGATTCACCCCTCCACTTT. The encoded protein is CASSHWQAPDSPLHF.

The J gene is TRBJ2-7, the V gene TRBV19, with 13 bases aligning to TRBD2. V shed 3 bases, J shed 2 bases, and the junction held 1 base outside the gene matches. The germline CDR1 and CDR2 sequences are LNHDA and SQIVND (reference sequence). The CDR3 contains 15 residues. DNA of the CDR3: TGTGCCAGTAGTATTACTAGCGGGGGGGCCTACGAGCAGTACTTC. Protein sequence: CASSITSGGAYEQYF.

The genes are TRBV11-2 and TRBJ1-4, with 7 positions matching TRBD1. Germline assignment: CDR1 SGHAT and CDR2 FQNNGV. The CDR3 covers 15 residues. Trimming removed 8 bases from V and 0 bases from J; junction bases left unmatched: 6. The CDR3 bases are TGTGCCAGCCGGGACAGTCGTTCAACTAATGAAAAACTGTTTTTT. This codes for CASRDSRSTNEKLFF.

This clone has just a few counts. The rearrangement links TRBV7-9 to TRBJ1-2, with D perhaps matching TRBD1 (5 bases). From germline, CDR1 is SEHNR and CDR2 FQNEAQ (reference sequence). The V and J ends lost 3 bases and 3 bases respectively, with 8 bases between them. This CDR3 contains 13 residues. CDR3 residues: CASSFQGDYGYTF. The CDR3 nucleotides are TGTGCCAGCAGCTTCCAGGGTGACTATGGCTACACCTTC.

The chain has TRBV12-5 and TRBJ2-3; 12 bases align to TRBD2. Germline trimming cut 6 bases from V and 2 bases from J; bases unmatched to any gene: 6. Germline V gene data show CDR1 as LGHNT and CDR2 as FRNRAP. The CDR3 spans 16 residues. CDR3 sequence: CASGPTSGGPTDTQYF. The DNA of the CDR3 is TGTGCTAGTGGCCCGACTAGCGGGGGCCCCACAGATACGCAGTATTTT.

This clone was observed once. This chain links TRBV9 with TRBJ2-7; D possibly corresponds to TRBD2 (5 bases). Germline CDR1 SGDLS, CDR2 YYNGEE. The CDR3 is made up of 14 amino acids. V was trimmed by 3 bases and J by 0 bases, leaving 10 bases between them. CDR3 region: CASSEGGLSYEQYF. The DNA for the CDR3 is TGTGCCAGCAGCGAGGGCGGGCTCTCCTACGAGCAGTACTTC.

The CDR3 sequence: CASSQDLRLAGGYNSYEQYF. The DNA for the CDR3 is TGCGCCAGCAGCCAAGATTTACGACTAGCGGGGGGCTACAACTCCTACGAGCAGTACTTC. V gene TRBV4-1 combines with J gene TRBJ2-7; 13 bases agree with TRBD2. CDR1 and CDR2 (germline): MGHRA, YSYEKL. V lost 0 bases and J lost 0; bases outside the gene matches: 11. The CDR3 spans 20 residues.

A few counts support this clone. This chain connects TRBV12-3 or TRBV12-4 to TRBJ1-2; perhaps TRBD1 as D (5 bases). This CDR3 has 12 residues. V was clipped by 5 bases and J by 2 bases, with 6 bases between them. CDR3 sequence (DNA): TGTGCCAGCAGTGACAGAAACTATGGCTACACCTTC. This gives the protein CASSDRNYGYTF.

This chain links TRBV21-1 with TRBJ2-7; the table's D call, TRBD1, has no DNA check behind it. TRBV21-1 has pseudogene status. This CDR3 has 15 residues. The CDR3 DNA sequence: TGTGCCAGCAGCACGCGGGACAGGCTGTTAATCGAGCAGTACTTC. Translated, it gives CASSTRDRLLIEQYF.

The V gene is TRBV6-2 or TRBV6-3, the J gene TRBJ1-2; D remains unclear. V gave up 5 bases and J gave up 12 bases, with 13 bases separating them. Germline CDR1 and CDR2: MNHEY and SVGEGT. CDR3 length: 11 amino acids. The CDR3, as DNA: TGTGCCAGCAGTGACACAGCGGACCACACCTTC. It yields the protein CASSDTADHTF.

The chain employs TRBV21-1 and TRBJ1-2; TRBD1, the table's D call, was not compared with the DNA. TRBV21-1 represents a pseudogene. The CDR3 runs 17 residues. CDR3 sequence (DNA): TGTGCCAGCAGCAAAGGAGCGGGACAGGGAAACACCTATGGCTACACCTTC. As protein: CASSKGAGQGNTYGYTF.

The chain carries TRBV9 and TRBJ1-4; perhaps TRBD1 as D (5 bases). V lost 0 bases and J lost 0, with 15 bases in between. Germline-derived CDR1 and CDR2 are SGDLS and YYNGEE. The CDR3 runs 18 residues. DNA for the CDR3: TGTGCCAGCAGCGTAGGGCAGGGTGGGATCGCAACTAATGAAAAACTGTTTTTT. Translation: CASSVGQGGIATNEKLFF.

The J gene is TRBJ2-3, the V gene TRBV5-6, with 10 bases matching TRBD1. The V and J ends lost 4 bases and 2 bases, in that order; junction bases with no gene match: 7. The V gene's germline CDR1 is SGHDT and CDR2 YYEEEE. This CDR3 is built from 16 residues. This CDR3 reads CASSPRTGGFTDTQYF. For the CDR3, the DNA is TGTGCCAGCAGCCCCCGGACAGGGGGTTTCACAGATACGCAGTATTTT.

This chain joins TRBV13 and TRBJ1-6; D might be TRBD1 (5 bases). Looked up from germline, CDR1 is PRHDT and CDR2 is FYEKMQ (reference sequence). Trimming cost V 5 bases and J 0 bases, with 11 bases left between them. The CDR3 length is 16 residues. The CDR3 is CASSARQSSYNSPLHF. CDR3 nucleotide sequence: TGTGCCAGCAGCGCTCGACAGAGCTCCTATAATTCACCCCTCCACTTT.

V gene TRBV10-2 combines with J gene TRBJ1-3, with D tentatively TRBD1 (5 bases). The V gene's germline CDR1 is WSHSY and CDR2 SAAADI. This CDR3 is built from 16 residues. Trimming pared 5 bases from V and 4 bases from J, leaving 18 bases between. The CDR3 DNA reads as TGCGCCAGCAGTCAGAACAGCGACAGTGACGGAAACACCATATATTTT. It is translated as CASSQNSDSDGNTIYF.

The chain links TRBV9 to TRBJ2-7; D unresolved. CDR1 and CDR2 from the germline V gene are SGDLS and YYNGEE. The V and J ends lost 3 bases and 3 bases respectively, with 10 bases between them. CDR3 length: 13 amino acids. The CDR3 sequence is CASSEQPSYEQYF. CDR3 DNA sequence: TGTGCCAGCAGCGAACAGCCGAGCTACGAGCAGTACTTC. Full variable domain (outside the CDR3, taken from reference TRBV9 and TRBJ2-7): DSGVTQTPKHLITATGQRVTLRCSPRSGDLSVYWYQQSLDQGLQFLIQYYNGEERAKGNILERFSAQQFPDLHSELNLSSLELGDSALYFCASSEQPSYEQYFGPGTRLTVT.

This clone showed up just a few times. The chain's CDR3 is CASSLGAGGLTEAFF. The CDR3 DNA is TGTGCCAGCAGCTTAGGGGCAGGGGGCCTTACTGAAGCTTTCTTT. V and J are TRBV7-3 and TRBJ1-1; the match to TRBD1 covers 8 bases. The CDR3 is made up of 15 amino acids. Germline CDR1 SGHTA, CDR2 FQGTGA. J lost 5 bases, V lost 2 bases, and 7 bases had no gene match.